These 20 T cell receptor beta chains originate from one sample sequenced in a study of blood T cells in healthy people across ages. Sample-barcoded 5' priming and a J-beta primer mix drove a second PCR of 7 to 11 cycles. TCRdb ran MiXCR on the 5' RACE reads and lists one entry per CDR3 protein. The repertoire holds about a million distinct CDR3 sequences, with around 49% as singletons. The sequencing sample was made of blood. The receptors were sampled from a man aged 30 to 39 in good health.

Worth noting for this clonotype: This may be a read error: a much more frequent sequence differs by one nucleotide. The chain links TRBV3-1 to TRBJ2-5, with D possibly matching TRBD2 (5 bases). Germline assignment: CDR1 LGHDT and CDR2 YNNKEL (reference sequence). V was shortened by 0 bases and J by 0 bases, with 8 bases between the two germline ends. CDR3 length equals 15 residues. The CDR3 nucleotides are TGTGCCAGCAGCCAAGATTCGGGGAACCAAGAGACCCAGTACTTC. It is translated as CASSQDSGNQETQYF.

The chain employs TRBV12-3 or TRBV12-4 and TRBJ2-3, with D perhaps given as TRBD1 or TRBD2 (6 bases each). The CDR3 sequence is 14 residues long. Trimming stripped 4 bases from V and 5 bases from J, with 13 bases between. CDR3 in amino acids: CASSSQGRRDTQYF. CDR3 bases: TGTGCCAGCAGTTCGCAGGGGAGGCGAGATACGCAGTATTTT.

The rearrangement joins TRBV28 to TRBJ2-7, with D possibly being TRBD1 (5 bases). Per the germline V gene, CDR1 is MDHEN and CDR2 is SYDVKM. The CDR3 is 13 amino acids. The V end lost 3 bases, the J end lost 3 bases, and 9 bases lay between the germline ends. As DNA, the CDR3 is TGTGCCAGCAGTTTCAGGGTAAGCTACGAGCAGTACTTC. Translation gives CASSFRVSYEQYF.

The V gene is TRBV20-1, the J gene TRBJ2-1; D may match TRBD1 or TRBD2 (6 bases each). Per germline, CDR1 DFQATT and CDR2 SNEGSKA (reference sequence). The CDR3 has 15 residues. Trimming removed 5 bases at V and 3 bases at J, with 17 bases between. The CDR3 region has the DNA TGCAGTGCTCCCCAGTCGGGGGCCGACTACAATGAGCAGTTCTTC. Translated: CSAPQSGADYNEQFF.

In the case of this clonotype: Sequence at one end of the junction differs from germline and may be a read error. The chain links TRBV7-2 to TRBJ2-7, with D perhaps matching TRBD2 (5 bases). The assigned J gene may be wrong: the sequence end matches TRBJ2-5 better. The CDR3 totals 15 residues. The germline gives CDR1 SGHTA, CDR2 FQGNSA. CDR3 in DNA: TGTGCCTGCAGCTTAGTTCCTAGCCTTCGAGAGACCCAGTACTTC. It yields the protein CACSLVPSLRETQYF.

The gene calls are TRBV4-1 and TRBJ1-2, with D possibly TRBD1 on 5 matching bases. The CDR3 is made up of 17 amino acids. The V gene's germline CDR1 is MGHRA and CDR2 YSYEKL. The V and J ends lost 4 bases and 2 bases respectively, with 20 bases between them. This CDR3 reads CASSPYPTGTGNYGYTF. DNA for the CDR3: TGCGCCAGCAGCCCGTACCCCACCGGGACTGGGAACTATGGCTACACCTTC.

Remarks on this clonotype: A much more abundant neighbour one base away suggests this may be a read error. This chain uses TRBV28 with TRBJ1-2; no reliable D call. The CDR3 spans 13 residues. V lost 4 bases and J lost 2, with 8 bases in between. CDR1 and CDR2 (germline): MDHEN, SYDVKM. CDR3 residues: CASSWFQNYGYTF. DNA for the CDR3: TGTGCCAGCAGTTGGTTTCAGAACTATGGCTACACCTTC.

The chain recombines TRBV6-2 or TRBV6-3 with TRBJ1-6; 10 bases are shared with TRBD1. The V and J ends lost 2 bases and 14 bases, in that order; junction bases with no gene match: 3. Germline V gene sequence: CDR1 MNHEY, CDR2 SVGEGT. The CDR3 runs 13 residues. The CDR3 nucleotides read TGTGCCAGCAGTTACGCCGGACAGGGGGCCCTCCACTTT. Its protein product is CASSYAGQGALHF.

CDR3 nucleotide sequence: TGTGCCAGCAAAAACAGAAAGGAGGGCAGCAATCAGCCCCAGCATTTT. Its translation is CASKNRKEGSNQPQHF. The chain carries TRBV6-2 or TRBV6-3 and TRBJ1-5, with no clear D. Trimming shortened V by 7 bases and J by 1 base, and 17 bases separated the two germline ends. Germline CDR1 and CDR2: MNHEY and SVGEGT. CDR3 length equals 16 residues.

J is TRBJ2-1 and V is TRBV29-1, with D tentatively TRBD1 (5 bases). The ends were cut back, 6 bases at V and 6 bases at J, with 18 bases in the middle. Per germline, CDR1 SQVTM and CDR2 ANQGSEA. The CDR3 contains 14 residues. Here the CDR3 reads CSVTTGWGGNEQFF. CDR3 sequence (DNA): TGCAGCGTCACCACAGGATGGGGCGGCAATGAGCAGTTCTTC.

The chain is built from TRBV10-2 and TRBJ2-7, with 8 nucleotides matching TRBD1. The CDR3 contains 14 residues. Germline V gene sequence: CDR1 WSHSY, CDR2 SAAADI. The V gene end was trimmed by 4 bases and the J gene end by 2 bases; junction bases not matched to a gene: 4. The CDR3 DNA follows: TGCGCCAGCAGTGTTATGGACAGGGCCTACGAGCAGTACTTC. Protein: CASSVMDRAYEQYF.

The chain couples TRBV9 to TRBJ2-5, with TRBD2 matching 16 bases. Germline V gene lookup returns CDR1 SGDLS and CDR2 YYNGEE. V was clipped by 4 bases and J by 3 bases; unmatched bases: 6. This CDR3 spans 17 amino acids. This CDR3 is CASSPGTSGGGKETQYF. The CDR3 nucleotides are TGTGCCAGCAGCCCTGGGACTAGCGGGGGGGGAAAAGAGACCCAGTACTTC.

V gene TRBV5-1 combines with J gene TRBJ2-3; TRBD1 matches at 10 bases. From germline, CDR1 is SGHRS and CDR2 YFSETQ. J was trimmed by 3 bases and V by 4 bases; bases with no gene match: 8. This CDR3 contains 16 residues. CDR3 protein: CASSPRQGAITDTQYF. CDR3 DNA sequence: TGCGCCAGCAGCCCCAGACAGGGGGCAATAACAGATACGCAGTATTTT.

As regards this clonotype: At one boundary the junction diverges from the germline segment, which might be a read error. The rearrangement joins TRBV4-1 to TRBJ2-7, with 9 bases that match TRBD1. CDR1 MGHRA and CDR2 YSYEKL come from the germline V gene. CDR3 size: 14 residues. The chain's CDR3 is CTSSLRDRDYEQYF. In nucleotides, the CDR3 is TGCACCAGCAGCCTAAGGGACAGGGACTACGAGCAGTACTTC.

This chain links TRBV9 with TRBJ2-6, with D possibly matching TRBD1 (5 bases). Trimming took 6 bases from V and 0 from J, leaving 19 bases between them. The CDR3 runs to 18 residues. Germline CDR1 SGDLS, CDR2 YYNGEE. CDR3: CASTPRTDSSSGANVLTF. The CDR3 DNA sequence: TGTGCCAGCACTCCGCGAACCGACAGTTCCTCTGGGGCCAACGTCCTGACTTTC.

This clonotype came up a few times. The chain couples TRBV3-1 to TRBJ2-7, with TRBD1 identical over 8 bases. The DNA end is a closer match to TRBJ2-4, so the J assignment may be wrong. The CDR3 is made up of 14 amino acids. The germline CDR1 and CDR2 sequences are LGHDT and YNNKEL (reference sequence). This CDR3 reads CASSQEDRDAIQYF. The CDR3 DNA reads TGTGCCAGCAGCCAAGAGGACAGGGACGCCATTCAGTACTTC.

The genes are TRBV29-1 and TRBJ2-7, with 11 bases aligning to TRBD2. J gave up 3 bases and V 6 bases, and 7 bases lay outside the gene matches. This CDR3 spans 14 amino acids. Per the germline V gene, CDR1 is SQVTM and CDR2 is ANQGSEA. CDR3 sequence (DNA): TGCAGCGTAGAGACTCTAGCGGGGGGCTACGAGCAGTACTTC. It codes for CSVETLAGGYEQYF.

The rearrangement links TRBV29-1 to TRBJ2-1; 16 bases line up with TRBD2. TRBJ2-7 matches the DNA end more closely, so the J call is doubtful. This CDR3 spans 15 amino acids. The V gene's germline CDR1 is SQVTM and CDR2 ANQGSEA. DNA for the CDR3: TGCAGCGTGGGACTAGCGGGAGGGCCTCACAATGAGCAGTACTTC. The encoded protein is CSVGLAGGPHNEQYF.

The J gene is TRBJ1-1, the V gene TRBV29-1; no firm D call. Looked up from germline, CDR1 is SQVTM and CDR2 is ANQGSEA. V gave up 6 bases and J gave up 5 bases, with 13 bases separating them. This CDR3 is 12 amino acids long. The CDR3 is CSVVGGYTEAFF. The DNA of the CDR3 is TGCAGCGTGGTAGGAGGTTATACTGAAGCTTTCTTT.

This clonotype was counted a few times. The chain recombines TRBV25-1 with TRBJ2-1; TRBD2 agrees at 11 bases. V lost 8 bases, J lost 7 bases, and 4 bases stayed unmatched. This CDR3 comprises 13 residues. Germline CDR1 reads MGHDK; CDR2 reads SYGVNS. The CDR3 DNA follows: TGTGCCAGCTCTAGCGGGGGGCCGAATGAGCAGTTCTTC. It encodes CASSSGGPNEQFF.